The TCR beta chain described here comes from a study of regulatory T cells in long-lasting Graves disease. About the study: Persistent cases took antithyroid drugs over 5 years and stayed TSH receptor antibody positive.

As for time point: persistent/refractory GD, antithyroid drugs over 5 years with positive TRAb. The TCR library was prepared using RNA isolated from PBMCs. Patients came from an endocrinology department in Xi'an, China. The CDR3 runs to 16 residues. Trimming pared 0 bases from V and 0 bases from J, leaving 11 bases between. Germline CDR1 is DFQATT and CDR2 is SNEGSKA (reference sequence). General study results and limits: Persistent Graves' cases showed lower TCR diversity than newly diagnosed cases.

CDR3 regions were amplified by Arm-PCR using iRepertoire HTBI primers to build TCR beta libraries. Via MiXCR, TCRdb re-called the multiplex PCR reads, giving one row per CDR3 protein. The data show around 450,000 distinct CDR3 sequences, with 20% to 25% seen just once and about 7% held by the top ten. Remarks on this clonotype: No antigen is known for it.

The origin of this receptor is a female donor with Graves disease. Source: peripheral blood mononuclear cells (PBMCs), taken when the disease was refractory, from a patient treated with antithyroid drugs. This rearrangement joins TRBV20-1 to TRBJ2-2; no clear D gene. CDR3 loop: CSARDPRSTNTGELFF. DNA for the CDR3: TGCAGTGCTAGAGATCCCCGGTCTACGAACACCGGGGAGCTGTTTTTT.